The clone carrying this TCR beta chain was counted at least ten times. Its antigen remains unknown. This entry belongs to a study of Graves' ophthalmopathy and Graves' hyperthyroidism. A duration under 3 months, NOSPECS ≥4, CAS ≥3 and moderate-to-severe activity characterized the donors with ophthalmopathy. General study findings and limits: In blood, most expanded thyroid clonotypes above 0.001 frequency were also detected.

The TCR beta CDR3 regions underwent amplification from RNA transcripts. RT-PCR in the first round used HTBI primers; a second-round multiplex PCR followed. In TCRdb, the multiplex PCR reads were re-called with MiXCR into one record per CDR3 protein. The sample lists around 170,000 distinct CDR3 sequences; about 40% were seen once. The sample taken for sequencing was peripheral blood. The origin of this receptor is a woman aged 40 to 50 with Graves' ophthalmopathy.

The CDR3 loop is CASSFRVTSSGANVLTF. The DNA for the CDR3 is TGTGCCAGCAGTTTTCGTGTCACCAGCTCTGGGGCCAACGTCCTGACTTTC. The J gene is TRBJ2-6, the V gene TRBV27, with D unresolved. V was cut by 3 bases and J by 0 bases, with 12 bases left in between. The CDR3 is 17 amino acids. CDR1 and CDR2 (germline): MNHEY, SMNVEV (reference sequence).